Below, 20 T cell receptor beta chains from the same sample are listed, as sequenced in a study of cytomegalovirus exposure and HLA in healthy donors. Use of 60 Vbeta and 13 Jbeta primers characterized the PCR. The method was immunoSEQ multiplex PCR; TCRdb's version includes in-frame clones alone and lacks a portion of them. The sample contains about 110,000 clones, roughly 80% of which appear only once. The material sequenced was PBMCs. Receptors originate from a man aged 45-60 years in good health and CMV-seronegative.

The V call is TRBV4-1, the J call TRBJ2-7; 10 positions agree with TRBD1. CDR1 is MGHRA, CDR2 YSYEKL, per germline. The CDR3 is made up of 15 amino acids. V dropped 0 bases and J dropped 3; count of bases not matched to a gene: 2. CDR3 loop: CASSQDRTGGYEQYF. The CDR3 nucleotides are TGCGCCAGCAGCCAAGACCGGACAGGGGGCTACGAGCAGTACTTC.

CDR3 nucleotide sequence: TGTGCCAGTAGTATAGAGGGCAGGGGACGAACTGAAGCTTTCTTT. It codes for CASSIEGRGRTEAFF. The rearrangement joins TRBV19 to TRBJ1-1; weak D call: TRBD1 (6 bases). Germline assignment: CDR1 LNHDA and CDR2 SQIVND (reference sequence). CDR3 length: 15 residues. Trimming took 0 bases from V and 5 from J, leaving 13 bases between them.

V gene TRBV10-2 combines with J gene TRBJ1-2; 8 positions match TRBD1. Looked up from germline, CDR1 is WSHSY and CDR2 is SAAADI. This CDR3 is built from 14 residues. Trimming at V came to 3 bases and at J to 5 bases, leaving 5 bases not matched to a gene. CDR3 residues: CASSDGTGIYGYTF. In DNA, the CDR3 is TGCGCCAGCAGTGACGGGACAGGAATTTATGGCTACACCTTC.

This chain uses TRBV7-7 with TRBJ2-5; D ambiguous. Germline-derived CDR1 and CDR2 are SSHAT and FNYEAQ (reference sequence). The CDR3 has 14 residues. V gave up 1 base and J gave up 0 bases, with 6 bases separating them. The CDR3: CASSLGRNQETQYF. The CDR3 nucleotides are TGTGCCAGCAGCTTAGGGCGGAACCAAGAGACCCAGTACTTC.

V and J are TRBV19 and TRBJ2-3; TRBD1 aligns across 10 bases. Germline loops: CDR1 LNHDA, CDR2 SQIVND (reference sequence). CDR3 length: 15 amino acids. The trim removed 8 bases at V and 6 bases at J, leaving 11 bases unmatched. CDR3 region: CASGGGTGVYDTQYF. In DNA form, the CDR3 reads TGTGCCAGTGGGGGGGGGACAGGGGTTTATGATACGCAGTATTTT.

The chain recombines TRBV18 with TRBJ1-5; the D gene is possibly TRBD1 (5 bases). This CDR3 spans 17 amino acids. CDR1 is KGHSH, CDR2 LQKENI, per germline. V was clipped by 2 bases and J by 5 bases, with 19 bases between them. The CDR3 nucleotides are TGTGCCAGCTCACCAAAGCCGGGAGGGACGACTGATCAGCCCCAGCATTTT. Its protein product is CASSPKPGGTTDQPQHF.

The chain joins TRBV10-1 to TRBJ1-6; TRBD1 aligns across 7 bases. The ends lost 4 bases at V and 6 bases at J; junction bases unmatched: 0. Looked up from germline, CDR1 is WNHNN and CDR2 is SYGVQD (reference sequence). The CDR3 spans 13 residues. CDR3 DNA sequence: TGCGCCAGCAGTGGGGACAGTAATTCACCCCTCCACTTT. Translating it yields CASSGDSNSPLHF.

This chain connects TRBV6-5 to TRBJ2-5; possibly TRBD1 for D (5 bases). CDR3 length: 13 residues. The V and J ends lost 6 bases and 1 base respectively, with 9 bases between them. The germline CDR1 and CDR2 sequences are MNHEY and SVGAGI. Here the CDR3 reads CASSRVPQETQYF. The CDR3 DNA reads TGTGCCAGCAGCAGGGTCCCCCAAGAGACCCAGTACTTC.

The genes are TRBV7-9 and TRBJ1-3; D is ambiguous. Germline lookup yields CDR1 SEHNR and CDR2 FQNEAQ (reference sequence). The CDR3 runs 14 residues. Trimming took 5 bases from V and 0 from J, leaving 8 bases between them. The CDR3 bases are TGTGCCAGCAGCCGAGCTGGCTCTGGAAACACCATATATTTT. Amino acid sequence: CASSRAGSGNTIYF. Supplemented by reference TRBV7-9 and TRBJ1-3, the full variable domain reads DTGVSQNPRHKITKRGQNVTFRCDPISEHNRLYWYRQTLGQGPEFLTYFQNEAQLEKSRLLSDRFSAERPKGSFSTLEIQRTEQGDSAMYLCASSRAGSGNTIYFGEGSWLTVV.

This clone was detected only once. The chain links TRBV28 to TRBJ1-2; the match to TRBD1 covers 9 bases. The CDR3 runs 13 residues. Germline loops: CDR1 MDHEN, CDR2 SYDVKM. The J segment lost 9 bases and the V segment lost 6 bases, leaving 8 bases of the junction unmatched. The CDR3 loop is CASSQGQGESYTF. CDR3 DNA sequence: TGTGCCAGCAGCCAGGGACAGGGAGAAAGCTACACCTTC.

CDR3 bases: TGTGCCAGCAGCTGGGGGGGCCGGGGGACCGAGCAGTACTTC. It translates to CASSWGGRGTEQYF. The chain is built from TRBV5-5 and TRBJ2-7; TRBD2 might be the D (7 bases). CDR1 is SGHKS and CDR2 is YYEKEE in the germline V gene (reference sequence). The V end lost 3 bases, the J end lost 6 bases, and 16 bases lay between the germline ends. This CDR3 has 14 residues.

The chain employs TRBV5-1 and TRBJ1-1; D might be TRBD1 (5 bases). V was pared by 4 bases and J by 1 base, with 8 bases between. The length of the CDR3 is 13 residues. The germline gives CDR1 SGHRS, CDR2 YFSETQ. The CDR3 DNA is TGCGCCAGCAGCGCGACAGAGAACACTGAAGCTTTCTTT. Protein sequence: CASSATENTEAFF.

This clone was detected only once. V gene TRBV29-1 combines with J gene TRBJ2-1, with D perhaps matching TRBD1 (5 bases). This CDR3 is 14 amino acids long. Trimming left V 3 bases short and J 8 bases short, with 17 bases between. Germline CDR1 SQVTM, CDR2 ANQGSEA. The CDR3 is CSVEKGNGAYEQFF. Here the CDR3 DNA reads TGCAGCGTTGAGAAGGGGAATGGGGCTTATGAGCAGTTCTTC.

The chain is built from TRBV29-1 and TRBJ2-1; TRBD1 matches at 9 bases. V lost 7 bases to trimming and J lost 9 bases; unmatched junction nucleotides: 7. The CDR3 is 12 amino acids. Germline V CDR1 and CDR2: SQVTM, ANQGSEA. The CDR3 protein is CSAGTGWGEQFF. The CDR3 DNA reads as TGCAGCGCAGGGACAGGGTGGGGTGAGCAGTTCTTC.

This clone was recorded only once. V usage is TRBV29-1 and J usage is TRBJ2-1; the D gene is possibly TRBD2 (6 bases). Germline loops: CDR1 SQVTM, CDR2 ANQGSEA. This CDR3 has 13 residues. The ends were cut back, 0 bases at V and 7 bases at J, with 10 bases in the middle. The DNA of the CDR3 is TGCAGCGTTGAAGATTGGGCGGGAAATGAGCAGTTCTTC. Residues: CSVEDWAGNEQFF.

The chain recombines TRBV30 with TRBJ2-1, with D hard to call. Germline CDR1 GTSNPN, CDR2 SVGIG (reference sequence). The CDR3 spans 11 residues. Trimming left V 0 bases short and J 6 bases short, with 3 bases between. CDR3 residues: CAWSVLNEQFF. The CDR3 nucleotides read TGTGCCTGGAGTGTACTCAATGAGCAGTTCTTC.

The chain uses TRBV18 and TRBJ2-7; D is perhaps TRBD1 (6 bases). This CDR3 region has 12 residues. The germline V gene has CDR1 KGHSH and CDR2 LQKENI. The CDR3 loop is CASSLDSHERYV. CDR3 coding DNA: TGTGCCAGCTCATTGGACAGCCACGAGCGGTACGTC.

The V gene is TRBV2, the J gene TRBJ2-7; 7 bases align to TRBD1. The CDR3 runs 14 residues. The junction had 10 bases not matched to a gene; V was cut back by 6 bases and J by 5 bases. Germline CDR1 reads SNHLY; CDR2 reads FYNNEI. CDR3 in amino acids: CASSTDRVSHEQYF. The DNA for the CDR3 is TGTGCCAGCAGCACTGACAGGGTGTCTCACGAGCAGTACTTC.

The V gene is TRBV6-6, the J gene TRBJ1-4, with D perhaps matching TRBD1 (5 bases). The V end was cut by 5 bases, the J end by 5 bases, with 12 bases between. Germline CDR1 is MNHNY and CDR2 is SVGAGI (reference sequence). The CDR3 extends over 14 amino acids. The CDR3 DNA sequence: TGTGCCAGCAGTACTAGGGAGGGGAATGAAAAACTGTTTTTT. Its protein is CASSTREGNEKLFF.

The chain carries TRBV5-4 and TRBJ2-5, with 8 bases matching TRBD1. The germline V gene encodes CDR1 SGHNT and CDR2 YYREEE (reference sequence). The CDR3 has 14 amino acids. The junction had 3 bases not matched to a gene; V was cut back by 1 base and J by 4 bases. The CDR3 DNA reads TGTGCCAGCAGCTTGTGGACAGGGCCAGAGACCCAGTACTTC. Protein product: CASSLWTGPETQYF.